This T cell receptor beta chain comes out of a study of cytomegalovirus exposure and HLA in healthy donors. Study-wide points: In a later analysis, specific HLA alleles were associated with 15,000 to 20,000 TCR beta sequences at a 0.05 false discovery rate.

The CDR3 is 13 residues long. V was shortened by 4 bases and J by 1 base, with 7 bases between the two germline ends. CDR1 is SEHNR, CDR2 FQNEAQ, per germline (reference sequence). Details on this clone: Its antigen is unidentified.

PCR primers comprised 60 Vbeta and 13 Jbeta primers. Using immunoSEQ multiplex PCR, the repertoire was profiled, and TCRdb retains in-frame clones only, with some absent. This repertoire includes around 46,000 clones. The chain recombines TRBV7-9 with TRBJ1-1, with D perhaps TRBD1 (5 bases). This TCR derives from a middle-aged woman in good health and CMV-seronegative. The sequencing sample was made of PBMCs. The CDR3 DNA is TGTGCCAGCAGCTATGACAGGAACACTGAAGCTTTCTTT. It specifies CASSYDRNTEAFF.